Below, 20 T cell receptor beta chains from the same sample are listed, as sequenced in a study of control samples from healthy donors and cancer patients. The data were produced by immunoSEQ multiplex PCR, yet TCRdb's version contains in-frame clones alone and is incomplete. Of 200,000 to 250,000 clones in the sample, over 90% are singletons; the top ten hold 1.5%. Sequencing was performed on blood. The receptors shown here come from a man aged 50 or older in good health.

The V and J genes are TRBV3-1 (or the pseudogene TRBV3-2) and TRBJ2-7; D ambiguous. Trimming took 4 bases from V and 2 from J, leaving 15 bases between them. In germline, CDR1 is LGHDT, CDR2 YNNKEL (reference sequence). The CDR3 is 15 residues long. The CDR3 here is CASSPNMQEPYEQYF. DNA of the CDR3: TGTGCCAGCAGCCCAAATATGCAGGAGCCCTACGAGCAGTACTTC.

This CDR3 is CASSRPVTDTQYF. The CDR3 DNA sequence: TGTGCCAGCAGTAGACCTGTCACAGATACGCAGTATTTT. The chain recombines TRBV6-2 or TRBV6-3 with TRBJ2-3; D remains unclear. Trimming pared 5 bases from V and 2 bases from J, leaving 8 bases between. Germline V lookup: CDR1 MNHEY, CDR2 SVGEGT. The CDR3 runs 13 residues.

The chain has TRBV10-1 and TRBJ2-5, with TRBD2 identical over 10 bases. The CDR3 spans 17 residues. Germline V gene data show CDR1 as WNHNN and CDR2 as SYGVQD (reference sequence). Trimming cost V 3 bases and J 4 bases; bases outside gene matches: 11. The CDR3 loop reads CASSDKGTSAPRETQYF. As DNA, the CDR3 is TGCGCCAGCAGTGATAAAGGGACTAGCGCCCCACGAGAGACCCAGTACTTC.

The chain uses TRBV7-9 and TRBJ1-1; 10 nucleotides match TRBD1. The CDR3 is 15 amino acids. Germline CDR1 SEHNR, CDR2 FQNEAQ (reference sequence). J gave up 0 bases and V 3 bases, and 1 base lay outside the gene matches. The CDR3 sequence is CASSLDRGMNTEAFF. The CDR3 coding sequence is TGTGCCAGCAGCTTGGACAGGGGGATGAACACTGAAGCTTTCTTT.

V usage is TRBV29-1 and J usage is TRBJ2-1; 7 bases are shared with TRBD1. CDR3 length equals 12 residues. V was pared by 7 bases and J by 4 bases, with 4 bases of the junction left unmatched. Germline CDR1 is SQVTM and CDR2 is ANQGSEA. CDR3 DNA: TGCAGCGCCCACAGGGGTTACAATGAGCAGTTCTTC. Translation: CSAHRGYNEQFF.

V gene TRBV7-8 combines with J gene TRBJ1-3; D gene ambiguous. Looked up from germline, CDR1 is SGHVS and CDR2 is FQNEAQ. V lost 0 bases, J lost 0 bases, and 9 bases lay in between. CDR3 length equals 16 residues. The CDR3: CASSLAAPSSGNTIYF. The CDR3 nucleotides are TGTGCCAGCAGCTTAGCGGCGCCCTCCTCTGGAAACACCATATATTTT. The full variable domain, with the rest looked up from reference TRBV7-8 and TRBJ1-3, is GAGVSQSPRYKVAKRGQDVALRCDPISGHVSLFWYQQALGQGPEFLTYFQNEAQLDKSGLPSDRFFAERPEGSVSTLKIQRTQQEDSAVYLCASSLAAPSSGNTIYFGEGSWLTVV.

The rearrangement links TRBV5-1 to TRBJ1-1; the match to TRBD1 covers 7 bases. Germline V gene sequence: CDR1 SGHRS, CDR2 YFSETQ. V lost 3 bases, J lost 4 bases, and 9 bases stayed unmatched. The length of the CDR3 is 15 residues. The CDR3 protein is CASSWSGGEGTEAFF. DNA for the CDR3: TGCGCCAGCAGCTGGTCAGGGGGTGAGGGCACTGAAGCTTTCTTT. The variable domain in full, with the rest retrieved from reference TRBV5-1 and TRBJ1-1, is KAGVTQTPRYLIKTRGQQVTLSCSPISGHRSVSWYQQTPGQGLQFLFEYFSETQRNKGNFPGRFSGRQFSNSRSEMNVSTLELGDSALYLCASSWSGGEGTEAFFGQGTRLTVV.

V and J are TRBV5-7 and TRBJ1-5, with TRBD1 as a possible D gene (6 bases). TRBV5-7 is labeled an ORF, and its function is uncertain. The V end lost 2 bases, the J end lost 2 bases, and 14 bases lay between the germline ends. There are 16 residues in the CDR3. The CDR3 region has the DNA TGTGCCAGCAGCTTTTACCAACAGGGACGCAATCAGCCCCAGCATTTT. Translating it yields CASSFYQQGRNQPQHF.

The gene calls are TRBV9 and TRBJ1-5, with D perhaps matching TRBD1 (5 bases). Germline V gene data show CDR1 as SGDLS and CDR2 as YYNGEE. The V and J ends lost 3 bases and 8 bases respectively, with 15 bases between them. The CDR3 is 14 residues long. Written as DNA, the CDR3 is TGTGCCAGCAGCGCCGTTGACAGCCAGGAGCCCCAGCATTTT. This encodes CASSAVDSQEPQHF. The variable domain in full, with the rest retrieved from reference TRBV9 and TRBJ1-5, is DSGVTQTPKHLITATGQRVTLRCSPRSGDLSVYWYQQSLDQGLQFLIQYYNGEERAKGNILERFSAQQFPDLHSELNLSSLELGDSALYFCASSAVDSQEPQHFGDGTRLSIL.

This clone has a single count. The gene calls are TRBV7-9 and TRBJ1-1; no clear D. V shed 5 bases and J shed 3 bases, with 4 bases lying between them. The CDR3 spans 11 residues. CDR1 is SEHNR, CDR2 FQNEAQ, per germline (reference sequence). The DNA for the CDR3 is TGTGCCAGCAGCAAGTACACTGAAGCTTTCTTT. Its protein is CASSKYTEAFF.

The gene calls are TRBV24-1 and TRBJ2-2; 10 bases agree with TRBD1. Trimming cost V 0 bases and J 3 bases; bases outside gene matches: 0. This CDR3 is built from 16 residues. Germline lookup yields CDR1 KGHDR and CDR2 SFDVKD. CDR3 sequence: CATSDLGQGDTGELFF. CDR3 nucleotides: TGTGCCACCAGTGATTTGGGACAGGGGGACACCGGGGAGCTGTTTTTT.

The V gene is TRBV29-1, the J gene TRBJ1-1; tentatively, D is TRBD1 (6 bases). This CDR3 has 11 residues. CDR1 and CDR2 from the germline V gene are SQVTM and ANQGSEA. With 4 bases removed from V and 10 bases from J, the gap between germline ends came to 13 bases. CDR3 sequence: CSVADSLRAFF. The CDR3 coding sequence is TGCAGCGTTGCGGACAGTCTCCGAGCTTTCTTT.

This chain uses TRBV30 with TRBJ1-2; tentative D call: TRBD1 (5 bases). The germline gives CDR1 GTSNPN, CDR2 SVGIG (reference sequence). This CDR3 contains 12 residues. Trimming stripped 3 bases from V and 7 bases from J, with 12 bases between. Here the CDR3 DNA reads TGTGCCTGGAGCGGATCTACAGGTGGCTACACCTTC. This codes for CAWSGSTGGYTF.

The rearrangement uses TRBV7-8 and TRBJ1-4; D gene ambiguous. CDR3 length: 15 residues. Trimming removed 4 bases from V and 4 bases from J, with 13 bases in between. CDR1 and CDR2 (germline): SGHVS, FQNEAQ. The CDR3 bases are TGTGCCAGCAGCTCGAGGACGGTAGTTAATGAAAAACTGTTTTTT. Protein product: CASSSRTVVNEKLFF.

The V call is TRBV12-5, the J call TRBJ2-2; D is ambiguous. The germline CDR1 and CDR2 sequences are LGHNT and FRNRAP. Trimming took off 6 bases at V and 5 bases at J, with 19 bases between the two ends. The CDR3 is 16 residues long. The CDR3 DNA is TGTGCTAGTGGCGCATCAAACAAAGCAGCGACCGGGGAGCTGTTTTTT. Its translation is CASGASNKAATGELFF.

The gene calls are TRBV19 and TRBJ2-4; the match to TRBD2 covers 8 bases. In germline, CDR1 is LNHDA, CDR2 SQIVND (reference sequence). This CDR3 has 14 amino acids. Trimming took 3 bases from V and 9 from J; bases not matched to a gene: 7. CDR3 protein: CASSIRGGQSIQYF. As DNA, the CDR3 is TGTGCCAGTAGTATCCGGGGGGGTCAGAGCATTCAGTACTTC.

This chain joins TRBV2 and TRBJ1-6, with 8 bases fitting TRBD1. This CDR3 spans 15 amino acids. Germline lookup yields CDR1 SNHLY and CDR2 FYNNEI. V shed 6 bases and J 6 bases; nucleotides not matched to a gene: 7. The CDR3 is CASRTRGQRNSPLHF. In DNA form, the CDR3 reads TGTGCCAGCAGGACCAGGGGGCAACGTAATTCACCCCTCCACTTT.

The chain is built from TRBV28 and TRBJ2-3; TRBD1 matches 8 bases. Germline V lookup: CDR1 MDHEN, CDR2 SYDVKM. The CDR3 totals 17 residues. The ends lost 1 base at V and 5 bases at J; junction bases unmatched: 11. CDR3 protein: CASSLLGQGSYGDTQYF. The DNA for the CDR3 is TGTGCCAGCAGTTTATTAGGACAGGGAAGTTACGGAGATACGCAGTATTTT.

The chain recombines TRBV7-2 with TRBJ1-3; D not resolved. The CDR3 length is 14 residues. In germline, CDR1 is SGHTA, CDR2 FQGNSA. Trimming cost V 1 base and J 3 bases, with 7 bases left between them. The chain's CDR3 is CASSLDGYGNTIYF. In nucleotides, the CDR3 is TGTGCCAGCAGCTTAGACGGCTATGGAAACACCATATATTTT.

The chain recombines TRBV6-5 with TRBJ1-2; TRBD1 might be the D (5 bases). Between the trimmed V and J ends, which lost 6 bases and 3 bases, there was a span of 14 bases. This CDR3 spans 14 amino acids. From germline, CDR1 is MNHEY and CDR2 SVGAGI. DNA for the CDR3: TGTGCCAGCAGGGCCTCGGGGGAACACTATGGCTACACCTTC. Amino acids: CASRASGEHYGYTF.